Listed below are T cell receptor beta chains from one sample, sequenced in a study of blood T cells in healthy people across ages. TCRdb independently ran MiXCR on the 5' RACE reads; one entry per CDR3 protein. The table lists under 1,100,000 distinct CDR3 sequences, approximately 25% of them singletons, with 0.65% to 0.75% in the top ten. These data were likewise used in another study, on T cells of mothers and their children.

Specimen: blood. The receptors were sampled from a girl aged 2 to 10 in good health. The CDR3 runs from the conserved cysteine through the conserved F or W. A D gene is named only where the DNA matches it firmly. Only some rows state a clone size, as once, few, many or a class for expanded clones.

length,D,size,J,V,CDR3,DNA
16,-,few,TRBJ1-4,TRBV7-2,CASSSKPGLQNEKLFF,TGTGCCAGCAGCTCGAAACCGGGTCTTCAGAATGAAAAACTGTTTTTT
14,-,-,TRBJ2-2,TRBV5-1,CASSAPTEAGELFF,TGCGCCAGCAGCGCCCCGACTGAGGCCGGGGAGCTGTTTTTT
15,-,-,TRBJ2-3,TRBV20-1,CSVYSVGISTDTQYF,TGCAGTGTATACTCGGTTGGGATTAGCACAGATACGCAGTATTTT
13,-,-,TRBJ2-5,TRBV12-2,CASRLAEQGVQYF,TGTGCAAGTCGCTTAGCCGAACAGGGGGTGCAGTACTTC
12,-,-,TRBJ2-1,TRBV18,CASSPQKLTVTF,TGTGCCAGCTCACCACAGAAATTAACGGTAACCTTC
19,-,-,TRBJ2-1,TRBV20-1,CSARDRVGRGRSSYNEQFF,TGCAGTGCTAGAGATAGGGTAGGTAGAGGCAGGAGCTCCTACAATGAGCAGTTCTTC
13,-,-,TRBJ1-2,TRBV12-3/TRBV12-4,CASSFPRLNGYTF,TGTGCCAGCAGTTTCCCCAGGCTTAATGGCTACACCTTC
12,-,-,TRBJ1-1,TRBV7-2,CASSLRTREAFF,TGTGCCAGTAGCTTGAGAACTAGAGAAGCTTTCTTT
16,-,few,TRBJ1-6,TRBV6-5,CASSYSYGGENSPLHF,TGTGCCAGCAGTTACTCGTATGGGGGAGAGAACTCACCCCTCCACTTT
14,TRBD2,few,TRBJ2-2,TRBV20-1,CSAYRAGVPGELFF,TGCAGTGCCTACAGAGCGGGAGTACCCGGGGAGCTGTTTTTT
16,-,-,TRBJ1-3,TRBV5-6,CASSTLTDSSGNTIYF,TGTGCCAGCAGCACCTTGACAGACAGCTCTGGAAACACCATATATTTT
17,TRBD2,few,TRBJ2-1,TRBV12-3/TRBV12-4,CASSSLRTSGRINEQFF,TGTGCCAGCAGTTCTTTACGGACTAGCGGGAGGATCAATGAGCAGTTCTTC
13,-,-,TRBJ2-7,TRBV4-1,CASSQPGGVEQYF,TGCGCCAGCAGCCAGCCGGGCGGGGTCGAGCAGTACTTC
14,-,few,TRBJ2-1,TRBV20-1,CSAAGPNPYDEQFF,TGCAGTGCTGCTGGACCAAACCCGTACGATGAGCAGTTCTTC
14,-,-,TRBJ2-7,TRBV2,CASGEGLSSYEQYF,TGTGCCAGCGGTGAAGGTCTCAGCTCCTACGAGCAGTACTTC
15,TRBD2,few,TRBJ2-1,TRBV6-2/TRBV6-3,CASSYSGGVFNEQFF,TGTGCCAGCAGTTATAGCGGGGGGGTTTTCAATGAGCAGTTCTTC
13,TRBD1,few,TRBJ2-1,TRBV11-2,CASGQVNYNEQFF,TGTGCCAGCGGACAGGTTAACTACAATGAGCAGTTCTTC
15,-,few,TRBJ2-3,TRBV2,CASSVTGISMDTQYF,TGTGCCAGCAGTGTAACGGGAATCAGTATGGATACGCAGTATTTT
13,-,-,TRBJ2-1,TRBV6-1,CASTGTLYNEQFF,TGTGCCAGCACCGGGACACTGTACAATGAGCAGTTCTTC
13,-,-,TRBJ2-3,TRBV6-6,CASIPGTDSTQYF,TGTGCCAGCATACCCGGGACCGATAGTACGCAGTATTTT
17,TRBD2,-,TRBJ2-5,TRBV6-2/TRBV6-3,CASSPTTYLAGQETQYF,TGTGCCAGCAGTCCGACAACCTATCTAGCGGGGCAAGAGACCCAGTACTTC
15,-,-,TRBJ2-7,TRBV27,CASSLRRDISYEQYF,TGTGCCAGCAGCCTTCGGCGGGACATTTCCTACGAGCAGTACTTC